The present entry profiles one TCR beta chain with its context. Germline V gives CDR1 DFQATT, CDR2 SNEGSKA (reference sequence). V lost 2 bases, J lost 1 base, and 11 bases lay in between. The CDR3 sequence is 14 residues long. This specimen comes from a study of blood T cells in healthy people across ages. Alongside a J-beta primer mix, a sample-barcoded 5' primer served in a second PCR lasting roughly 6 to 12 cycles. MiXCR, applied by TCRdb to the 5' RACE reads, yields one record per CDR3 protein. The sample contains some 1.5 million distinct CDR3 sequences, 35% to 45% of which appear only once. The source is a woman aged 18-29 years in good health. Sequencing used blood. The chain is built from TRBV20-1 and TRBJ1-2; the D is unclear. As DNA, the CDR3 is TGCAGTGCTAGAACCCTTTGGGGTAACTATGGCTACACCTTC. Amino acid sequence: CSARTLWGNYGYTF.